These T cell receptor beta chains were read from a single sample in a study of shared clonotypes between healthy human individuals. Method: immunoSEQ multiplex PCR; TCRdb's copy keeps in-frame clones and lacks some. The table lists 1.5 million to 2.5 million clones, around 96% of them singletons. Input material: naive CD8+ T cells sorted from blood. The receptors were gathered from a man aged 18 to 29 in good health. CDR3s include the opening cysteine and the closing phenylalanine or tryptophan. The D gene is left open where the match is weak. Size is stated for part of the rows, as once, few or many counts, or as a class when the clone is expanded.

V gene,J gene,clone size,D gene,CDR3 protein,CDR3 DNA
TRBV7-6,TRBJ2-5,.,.,CASSSLTGQETQYF,TGTGCCAGCAGCTCCCTGACAGGACAAGAGACCCAGTACTTC
TRBV11-2,TRBJ2-5,.,.,CASSLEAARSPYETQYF,TGTGCCAGCAGCTTAGAAGCCGCGAGGAGTCCATACGAGACCCAGTACTTC
TRBV7-2,TRBJ2-7,.,.,CASSPDGYEQYF,TGTGCCAGCAGCCCGGACGGATACGAGCAGTACTTC
TRBV7-2,TRBJ2-1,.,TRBD2,CASSYTGGFYNEQFF,TGTGCCAGCAGCTATACGGGGGGGTTCTACAATGAGCAGTTCTTC
TRBV4-1,TRBJ2-3,.,.,CASSQDPSGTDTQYF,TGCGCCAGCAGCCAAGATCCTAGCGGCACAGATACGCAGTATTTT
TRBV5-1,TRBJ2-3,.,.,CASSLVLDTDTQYF,TGCGCCAGCAGCTTGGTACTAGACACAGATACGCAGTATTTT
TRBV6-1,TRBJ2-3,.,.,CASSERVRGGPSTDTQYF,TGTGCCAGCAGTGAAAGGGTACGTGGGGGGCCATCCACAGATACGCAGTATTTT
TRBV4-3,TRBJ2-3,.,TRBD2,CASSQDGGDGFTDTQYF,TGCGCCAGCAGCCAAGATGGGGGGGATGGCTTCACAGATACGCAGTATTTT
TRBV5-8,TRBJ2-7,once,TRBD1,CASSLGTGVGYEQYF,TGTGCCAGCAGCTTGGGGACAGGGGTAGGCTACGAGCAGTACTTC
TRBV18,TRBJ1-2,once,TRBD1,CASSPGQEGYTF,TGTGCCAGCTCCCCAGGACAGGAGGGCTACACCTTC
TRBV27,TRBJ2-2,.,TRBD2,CASRWSGGAAGELFF,TGTGCCAGCAGGTGGAGCGGGGGGGCGGCCGGGGAGCTGTTTTTT
TRBV6-6,TRBJ2-4,.,.,CASSYSLAKNIQYF,TGTGCCAGCAGTTATTCTTTAGCCAAAAACATTCAGTACTTC
TRBV5-1,TRBJ2-7,once,TRBD2,CASSFDGRVAYEQYF,TGCGCCAGCAGCTTTGACGGGAGGGTCGCCTACGAGCAGTACTTC
TRBV19,TRBJ2-2,.,.,CASSMEGTNTGELFF,TGTGCCAGTAGTATGGAGGGGACGAACACCGGGGAGCTGTTTTTT
TRBV9,TRBJ2-3,.,TRBD2,CASAASGGGTDTQYF,TGTGCCAGCGCCGCTTCGGGAGGTGGCACAGATACGCAGTATTTT
TRBV7-9,TRBJ2-4,.,TRBD2,CASSLGGDIQYF,TGTGCCAGCAGCCTCGGGGGGGACATTCAGTACTTC
TRBV6-1,TRBJ2-7,.,TRBD2,CASSESAGAPYEQYF,TGTGCCAGCAGTGAAAGTGCGGGAGCCCCCTACGAGCAGTACTTC
TRBV7-8,TRBJ1-6,.,.,CASSFGGLLGNSPLHF,TGTGCCAGCAGCTTCGGGGGCCTCCTCGGGAATTCACCCCTCCACTTT
TRBV7-8,TRBJ2-1,.,.,CASSLDPRTYNEQFF,TGTGCCAGCAGCTTAGACCCTCGGACCTACAATGAGCAGTTCTTC
TRBV9,TRBJ2-2,.,.,CASSALTGGTGELFF,TGTGCCAGCAGCGCGCTTACAGGAGGCACCGGGGAGCTGTTTTTT
TRBV5-1,TRBJ2-5,.,.,CASSLKGGARGETQYF,TGCGCCAGCAGCTTAAAAGGGGGGGCGCGAGGAGAGACCCAGTACTTC
TRBV28,TRBJ1-1,.,.,CASSNKSGLNTEAFF,TGTGCCAGCAGCAACAAATCCGGTTTGAACACTGAAGCTTTCTTT
TRBV5-4,TRBJ2-7,.,TRBD1,CASSLVGTGVSYEQYF,TGTGCCAGCAGCTTGGTCGGGACAGGGGTCTCCTACGAGCAGTACTTC
TRBV6-1,TRBJ2-7,.,TRBD1,CASSEMGQGIYEQYF,TGTGCCAGCAGTGAAATGGGACAGGGGATCTACGAGCAGTACTTC
TRBV30,TRBJ2-5,.,.,CAWGWEDQETQYF,TGTGCCTGGGGGTGGGAGGACCAAGAGACCCAGTACTTC
TRBV27,TRBJ2-6,.,.,CASSLVTSGAGANVLTF,TGTGCCAGCAGTTTGGTCACTTCGGGGGCCGGGGCCAACGTCCTGACTTTC
TRBV5-4,TRBJ2-3,.,TRBD2,CASSSGLELQYF,TGTGCCAGCAGCTCAGGACTAGAACTCCAGTATTTT
TRBV11-3,TRBJ2-1,.,TRBD2,CASSFSPGLAGIDEQFF,TGTGCCAGCAGCTTCAGTCCGGGACTAGCAGGGATCGATGAGCAGTTCTTC